These 2 T cell receptor beta chains were sequenced from one sample in a study of blood T cell repertoires in COVID-19. Only in-frame clones appear in the TCRdb table, and some are missing; sequencing was by immunoSEQ multiplex PCR. The data contain 10,000 to 15,000 clones, roughly 78% of them singletons. The sample comprised peripheral blood. These receptors were collected from a human donor in a cohort sampled during active COVID-19.

The CDR3 spells CASRTGFQPQHF. Written as DNA, the CDR3 is TGTGCCAGCAGGACAGGGTTCCAGCCCCAGCATTTT. The chain has TRBV12-3 or TRBV12-4 and TRBJ1-5; 7 nucleotides match TRBD1. The CDR3 consists of 12 residues. Unmatched junction bases numbered 3, after V lost 6 bases and J lost 7 bases.

The genes are TRBV24-1 and TRBJ2-1; tentatively, D is TRBD2 (6 bases). V was trimmed by 3 bases and J by 3 bases, leaving 17 bases between them. This CDR3 contains 17 residues. Per the germline V gene, CDR1 is KGHDR and CDR2 is SFDVKD. CDR3 DNA sequence: TGTGCCACCAGTGATATCCGGAGGGGCTCCCGCTACAATGAGCAGTTCTTC. Encoded protein: CATSDIRRGSRYNEQFF.